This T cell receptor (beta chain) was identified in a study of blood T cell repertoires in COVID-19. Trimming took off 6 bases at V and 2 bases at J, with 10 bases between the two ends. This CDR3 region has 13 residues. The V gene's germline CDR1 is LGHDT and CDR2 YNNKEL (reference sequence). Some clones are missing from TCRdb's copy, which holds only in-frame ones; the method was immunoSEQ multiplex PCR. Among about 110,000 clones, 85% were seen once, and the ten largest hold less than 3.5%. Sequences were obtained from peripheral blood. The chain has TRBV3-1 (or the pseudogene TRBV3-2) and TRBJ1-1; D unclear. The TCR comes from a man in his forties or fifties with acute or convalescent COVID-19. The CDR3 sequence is CASRKGGNTEAFF. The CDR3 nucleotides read TGTGCCAGCAGAAAAGGCGGCAACACTGAAGCTTTCTTT.